The subject of this entry is one T cell receptor (beta chain). Profiled with immunoSEQ multiplex PCR; TCRdb holds only in-frame clones, not every one. The profile shows 250,000 to 350,000 clones, 90% of them singletons. Germline V CDR1 and CDR2: KGHSH, LQKENI. The CDR3 is 16 amino acids. V was clipped by 4 bases and J by 10 bases; unmatched bases: 15. The entry originates in a study of blood T cell repertoires in COVID-19. Background on the study: Samples of COVID-19 (acute and convalescent) were obtained from the United States, Italy and Spain. In each case, the material was cDNA or gDNA derived from T cells, B-cell-depleted T cells, or PBMCs.

Enrolled through a virtual design, the participants were between roughly 18 and 100 years of age and came from under 25 US areas. Membership in each cohort depended on participant-reported clinical history. The clonotype was recovered from a young woman with acute COVID-19. Sequences were obtained from PBMCs or T cells enriched from blood (not recorded which). The chain employs TRBV18 and TRBJ1-1, with 10 bases identical to TRBD1. CDR3 sequence reads: CASSRGDRQGAGGAFF. Written as DNA, the CDR3 is TGTGCCAGCTCACGAGGGGATCGACAGGGGGCAGGTGGAGCTTTCTTT.